A single sample is the source of the 9 T cell receptor beta chains below, sequenced in a study of T-cell memory formation after mild COVID-19. TCRdb called the 5' RACE reads again in MiXCR, with one record for every CDR3 protein. Of some 410,000 distinct CDR3 sequences in the sample, 20% to 25% are singletons; the top ten hold approximately 14%. Sequenced: PBMCs or a T cell subset sorted from them (not recorded which). The receptors stem from an adult woman who had mild COVID-19 (a few samples of this study predate the infection). Cell type and time point are not known.

The genes are TRBV4-3 and TRBJ2-3, with D possibly matching TRBD1 (5 bases). Germline lookup yields CDR1 LGHNA and CDR2 YSLEER. The CDR3 spans 16 residues. Between the trimmed V and J ends, which lost 1 base and 1 base, there was a span of 12 bases. CDR3 sequence: CASSQGSGWRTDTQYF. Here the CDR3 DNA reads TGCGCCAGCAGCCAAGGATCAGGGTGGCGCACAGATACGCAGTATTTT.

This clonotype came up a few times. The gene calls are TRBV29-1 and TRBJ2-3; D is unclear. The CDR3 has 13 amino acids. The V and J ends lost 3 bases and 8 bases respectively, with 15 bases between them. Germline V gives CDR1 SQVTM, CDR2 ANQGSEA. The CDR3 region is CSVDSKGWGTQYF. DNA of the CDR3: TGCAGCGTTGATTCCAAAGGGTGGGGTACGCAGTATTTT.

V is TRBV12-3 or TRBV12-4 and J is TRBJ2-3; no reliable D call. V lost 5 bases, J lost 4 bases, and 10 bases lay in between. CDR3 length: 13 amino acids. The CDR3 sequence: CASSLRMADTQYF. In DNA form, the CDR3 reads TGTGCCAGCAGTCTCCGGATGGCAGATACGCAGTATTTT.

The chain has TRBV4-1 and TRBJ2-5; either TRBD1 or TRBD2 may supply D (5 bases each). The CDR3 is made up of 15 amino acids. Germline V CDR1 and CDR2: MGHRA, YSYEKL. With 2 bases removed from V and 6 bases from J, the gap between germline ends came to 16 bases. The CDR3, as DNA: TGCGCCAGCAGCCAAAACCGGGACCCCATCCAGACCCAGTACTTC. Protein sequence: CASSQNRDPIQTQYF.

This clonotype was observed a few times. V is TRBV11-1 and J is TRBJ2-4; 8 bases align to TRBD1. Per germline, CDR1 SGHAT and CDR2 FQDESV (reference sequence). The junction had 14 bases not matched to a gene; V was cut back by 4 bases and J by 3 bases. The CDR3 totals 18 residues. Here the CDR3 DNA reads TGTGCCAGCAGCTCCCCCGGGACAGGCGATGGAGTCAAAAACATTCAGTACTTC. This encodes CASSSPGTGDGVKNIQYF.

This clonotype occurred many times. The chain recombines TRBV27 with TRBJ1-1; the D gene is possibly TRBD1 (6 bases). This CDR3 region has 13 residues. Trimming removed 6 bases from V and 2 bases from J, with 10 bases in between. Looked up from germline, CDR1 is MNHEY and CDR2 is SMNVEV (reference sequence). CDR3 sequence (DNA): TGTGCCAGCAGACTCAGGGGTAACACTGAAGCTTTCTTT. This encodes CASRLRGNTEAFF.

CDR3 protein: CASSPYHRTDSGNTIYF. For the CDR3, the DNA is TGTGCCAGCAGTCCATATCACCGGACAGACTCTGGAAACACCATATATTTT. The chain recombines TRBV6-5 with TRBJ1-3, with TRBD1 as a possible D gene (6 bases). The CDR3 is made up of 17 amino acids. V was cut by 5 bases and J by 0 bases, with 17 bases left in between. Germline CDR1 and CDR2: MNHEY and SVGAGI.

This clonotype was recorded only once. The CDR3, as DNA: TGTGCCATCAGAGAGGAATTAAAACCCGGGACGGTTGTCTACGAGCAGTACTTC. This translates into CAIREELKPGTVVYEQYF. The chain combines TRBV10-3 with TRBJ2-7; D may correspond to TRBD1 or TRBD2 (5 bases each). This CDR3 is built from 18 residues. CDR1 is ENHRY and CDR2 is SYGVKD in the germline V gene. The V gene lost 6 bases and the J gene lost 3 bases, with 27 bases spanning the gap.

This clonotype was counted a few times. V gene TRBV5-1 combines with J gene TRBJ1-1; D is unresolved. Trimming left V 0 bases short and J 4 bases short, with 10 bases between. Germline V gene sequence: CDR1 SGHRS, CDR2 YFSETQ. This CDR3 spans 14 amino acids. The CDR3 coding sequence is TGCGCCAGCAGCTTGGCCACTTTGAGCACTGAAGCTTTCTTT. Encoded protein: CASSLATLSTEAFF.